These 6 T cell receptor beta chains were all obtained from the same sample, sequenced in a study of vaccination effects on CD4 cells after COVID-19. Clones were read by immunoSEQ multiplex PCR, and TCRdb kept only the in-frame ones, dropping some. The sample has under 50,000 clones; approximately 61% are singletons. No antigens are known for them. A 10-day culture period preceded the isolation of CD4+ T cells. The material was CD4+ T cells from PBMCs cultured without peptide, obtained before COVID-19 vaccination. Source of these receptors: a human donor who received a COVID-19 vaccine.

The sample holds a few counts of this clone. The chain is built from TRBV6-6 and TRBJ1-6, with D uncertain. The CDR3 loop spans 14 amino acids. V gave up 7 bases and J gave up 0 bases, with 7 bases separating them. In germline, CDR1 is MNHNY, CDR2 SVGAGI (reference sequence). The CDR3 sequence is CASTSGSYNSPLHF. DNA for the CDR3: TGTGCCAGCACCTCCGGCTCCTATAATTCACCCCTCCACTTT.

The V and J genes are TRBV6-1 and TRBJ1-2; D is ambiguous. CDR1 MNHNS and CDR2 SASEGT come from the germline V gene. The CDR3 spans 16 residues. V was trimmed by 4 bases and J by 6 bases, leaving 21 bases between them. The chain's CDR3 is CASSGWSLVDRDGYTF. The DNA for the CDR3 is TGTGCCAGCAGTGGTTGGAGTCTCGTAGATAGGGATGGCTACACCTTC.

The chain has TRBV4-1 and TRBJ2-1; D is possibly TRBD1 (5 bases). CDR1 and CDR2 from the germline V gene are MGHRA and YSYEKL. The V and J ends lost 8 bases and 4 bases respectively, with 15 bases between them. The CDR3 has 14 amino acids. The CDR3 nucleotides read TGCGCCAGCGGATACTTACCAGGGTACAATGAGCAGTTCTTC. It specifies CASGYLPGYNEQFF.

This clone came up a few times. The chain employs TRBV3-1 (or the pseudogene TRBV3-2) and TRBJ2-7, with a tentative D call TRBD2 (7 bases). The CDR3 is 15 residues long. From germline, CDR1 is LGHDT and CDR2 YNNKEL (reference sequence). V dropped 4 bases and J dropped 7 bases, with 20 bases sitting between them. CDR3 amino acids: CASSPGGGGLREQYF. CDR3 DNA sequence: TGTGCCAGCAGCCCCGGAGGCGGGGGCTTACGTGAGCAGTACTTC.

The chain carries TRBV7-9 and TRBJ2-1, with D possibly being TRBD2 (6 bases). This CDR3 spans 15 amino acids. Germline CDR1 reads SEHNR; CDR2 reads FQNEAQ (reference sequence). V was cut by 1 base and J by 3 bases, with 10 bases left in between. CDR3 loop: CASSLGAGNYNEQFF. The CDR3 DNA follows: TGTGCCAGCAGCTTAGGGGCGGGAAACTACAATGAGCAGTTCTTC.

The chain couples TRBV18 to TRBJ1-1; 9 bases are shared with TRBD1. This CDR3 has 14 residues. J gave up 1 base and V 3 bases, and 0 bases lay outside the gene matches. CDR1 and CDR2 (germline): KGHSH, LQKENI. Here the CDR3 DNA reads TGTGCCAGCTCACCGGGACAGGGGAACACTGAAGCTTTCTTT. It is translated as CASSPGQGNTEAFF.